The source of this TCR beta chain is a study of glioma-infiltrating T cells. Background on the study: Dexamethasone exposure before glioma surgery was limited to six or fewer days. Findings and limits, study-wide: Very few CDR3 sequences were shared between tissue and blood. Shared blood CDR3 signature motifs marked patients with low tissue-blood divergence.

From germline, CDR1 is MDHEN and CDR2 SYDVKM. The CDR3 totals 14 residues. Trimming removed 3 bases from V and 4 bases from J, with 13 bases in between. TCR alpha and beta CDR3 regions were amplified from RNA using iRepertoire nested multiplex PCR. TCRdb ran MiXCR on the multiplex PCR reads and lists one entry per CDR3 protein. The sample has around 350,000 distinct CDR3 sequences, 41% seen once; the top ten hold 12%. Only one count was recorded for this clonotype. Its target is unknown. This TCR was sampled from a human donor with low-grade glioma or glioblastoma, undergoing nonglioma brain surgery, or in good health (not recorded which). The rearrangement joins TRBV28 to TRBJ2-7, with a possible D match to TRBD1 (6 bases). Material: glioma tissue, nonneoplastic brain tissue, or PBMCs (not recorded which). The CDR3 here is CASSFGTSVYEQYF. The CDR3 bases are TGTGCCAGCAGTTTCGGGACATCCGTATACGAGCAGTACTTC.